These 25 T cell receptor beta chains came from one sample sequenced in a study of blood T cells in healthy people across ages. The second PCR ran about 7 to 12 cycles with a sample-barcoded 5' primer and J-beta primers. TCRdb called the 5' RACE reads again in MiXCR, with one record for every CDR3 protein. The table has almost 800,000 distinct CDR3 sequences, about three fifths seen once. Sequenced input: blood. These receptors came from a man aged 25 to 40 in good health.

This clonotype appeared once. V is TRBV18 and J is TRBJ2-2; the D is unclear. There are 13 residues in the CDR3. From germline, CDR1 is KGHSH and CDR2 LQKENI. Trimming took off 0 bases at V and 3 bases at J, with 2 bases between the two ends. The CDR3 here is CASSPPDTGELFF. DNA for the CDR3: TGTGCCAGCTCACCACCCGACACCGGGGAGCTGTTTTTT.

The gene calls are TRBV6-1 and TRBJ1-4; D is unclear. Trimming removed 4 bases from V and 6 bases from J, with 15 bases in between. The germline CDR1 and CDR2 sequences are MNHNS and SASEGT. The CDR3 runs to 15 residues. CDR3 sequence (DNA): TGTGCCAGCAGTGCAAATCGGAATACGGATGAAAAACTGTTTTTT. The encoded protein is CASSANRNTDEKLFF.

The V call is TRBV12-5, the J call TRBJ2-3, with D possibly matching TRBD1 (6 bases). V was shortened by 1 base and J by 4 bases, with 6 bases between the two germline ends. The CDR3 runs 13 residues. Germline-derived CDR1 and CDR2 are LGHNT and FRNRAP. DNA for the CDR3: TGTGCTAGTGGTTTGGACAGGGCAGATACGCAGTATTTT. Translating gives CASGLDRADTQYF.

The V gene is TRBV27, the J gene TRBJ2-3; 8 bases are a match to TRBD1. CDR3 length: 16 amino acids. Germline CDR1 is MNHEY and CDR2 is SMNVEV (reference sequence). J lost 3 bases, V lost 8 bases, and 13 bases had no gene match. The CDR3 loop is CASYNRDRTGTDTQYF. The CDR3 DNA is TGTGCCAGCTATAACAGGGACAGGACGGGAACAGATACGCAGTATTTT.

The chain carries TRBV11-2 and TRBJ2-7; D remains ambiguous. TRBJ2-5 explains the end of the DNA better; the J call may be wrong. Germline CDR1 is SGHAT and CDR2 is FQNNGV. The CDR3 has 11 residues. The CDR3 reads CASSFFGTQYF. The DNA of the CDR3 is TGTGCCAGCAGCTTTTTTGGGACCCAGTACTTC.

The chain uses TRBV7-9 and TRBJ1-2, with TRBD1 identical over 7 bases. The CDR3 consists of 15 residues. The ends lost 5 bases at V and 2 bases at J; junction bases unmatched: 8. Germline V gives CDR1 SEHNR, CDR2 FQNEAQ (reference sequence). The CDR3 loop reads CASSRNLGQNYGYTF. The CDR3 DNA sequence: TGTGCCAGCAGCCGAAACCTGGGACAGAACTATGGCTACACCTTC.

The CDR3 bases are TGTGCCAGCAGCTCCGAGGACAGGGCGCGAGAGACCCAGTACTTC. It codes for CASSSEDRARETQYF. The J gene is TRBJ2-5, the V gene TRBV7-4, with 8 positions matching TRBD1. The CDR3 consists of 15 residues. V shed 4 bases, J shed 4 bases, and the junction held 8 bases outside the gene matches. CDR1 and CDR2 (germline): SGHVT, SQSDAQ. Supplemented by reference TRBV7-4 and TRBJ2-5, the full variable domain reads GAGVSQSPRYKVAKRGRDVALRCDSISGHVTLYWYRQTLGQGSEVLTYSQSDAQRDKSGRPSGRFSAERPERSVSTLKIQRTEQGDSAVYLCASSSEDRARETQYFGPGTRLLVL.

The V gene is TRBV20-1, the J gene TRBJ2-7; TRBD2 is a possible D gene (5 bases). This CDR3 is 14 amino acids long. Between the trimmed V and J ends, which lost 5 bases and 0 bases, there was a span of 14 bases. Germline V gene sequence: CDR1 DFQATT, CDR2 SNEGSKA (reference sequence). Here the CDR3 reads CSAPTRTSSYEQYF. CDR3 DNA sequence: TGCAGTGCTCCTACTCGAACTAGCTCCTACGAGCAGTACTTC.

This sequence joins TRBV28 and TRBJ2-7; D ambiguous. CDR3 size: 14 residues. The V and J ends lost 6 bases and 0 bases respectively, with 12 bases between them. Germline CDR1 is MDHEN and CDR2 is SYDVKM. The CDR3 coding sequence is TGTGCCAGCAGACCCCACGGGCGCTCCTACGAGCAGTACTTC. This translates into CASRPHGRSYEQYF. Full variable domain (remainder filled in from reference TRBV28 and TRBJ2-7): DVKVTQSSRYLVKRTGEKVFLECVQDMDHENMFWYRQDPGLGLRLIYFSYDVKMKEKGDIPEGYSVSREKKERFSLILESASTNQTSMYLCASRPHGRSYEQYFGPGTRLTVT.

The V call is TRBV7-2, the J call TRBJ2-5; D could derive from TRBD1 or TRBD2 (6 bases each). The end of the DNA fits TRBJ2-7 better, so the J call may be wrong. This CDR3 has 15 residues. Germline V gene sequence: CDR1 SGHTA, CDR2 FQGNSA. In nucleotides, the CDR3 is TGTGCCAGCAGCTTAGCGGGGGGCCTCGGGTACGAGCAGTACTTC. Residues: CASSLAGGLGYEQYF.

The rearrangement uses TRBV10-3 and TRBJ1-6; 10 bases map to TRBD1. The junction had 5 bases not matched to a gene; V was cut back by 6 bases and J by 6 bases. This CDR3 comprises 15 residues. CDR1 ENHRY and CDR2 SYGVKD come from the germline V gene. The CDR3: CAIRGDRGGNSPLHF. Here the CDR3 DNA reads TGTGCCATCAGGGGGGACAGGGGCGGTAATTCACCCCTCCACTTT.

The rearrangement joins TRBV7-9 to TRBJ2-4; D is tentatively TRBD1 or TRBD2 (5 bases each). The CDR3 is 15 amino acids. The germline gives CDR1 SEHNR, CDR2 FQNEAQ (reference sequence). V lost 5 bases to trimming and J lost 9 bases, with 20 bases between them. Here the CDR3 DNA reads TGTGCCAGCAGCCTACTCACAGGAGGAGGAGGCATTCAGTACTTC. It encodes CASSLLTGGGGIQYF.

This clonotype occurred a few times. This chain links TRBV20-1 with TRBJ2-1; tentative D call: TRBD1 (7 bases). The CDR3 is 13 residues long. Germline loops: CDR1 DFQATT, CDR2 SNEGSKA (reference sequence). The V end was cut by 3 bases, the J end by 4 bases, with 10 bases between. Here the CDR3 DNA reads TGCAGTGCTAGTGCGGGACAGTACAATGAGCAGTTCTTC. Amino acid sequence: CSASAGQYNEQFF.

The chain links TRBV29-1 to TRBJ2-4, with TRBD2 identical over 10 bases. After removal of 6 bases from V and 13 bases from J, the junction contained 6 bases not matched to a gene. The CDR3 extends over 11 amino acids. The germline V gene encodes CDR1 SQVTM and CDR2 ANQGSEA. CDR3 residues: CSVPTSGEQYF. The CDR3, as DNA: TGCAGCGTCCCAACTAGCGGGGAGCAGTACTTC.

This clonotype was recorded a few times. The chain links TRBV7-9 to TRBJ2-5; TRBD2 matches at 11 bases. V dropped 4 bases and J dropped 7; count of bases not matched to a gene: 17. This CDR3 is 18 amino acids long. Germline loops: CDR1 SEHNR, CDR2 FQNEAQ (reference sequence). The CDR3, as DNA: TGTGCCAGCAGCTCCCATCCGACTAGCGGGAATCAAAGGGGGACCCAGTACTTC. Amino acids: CASSSHPTSGNQRGTQYF.

CDR3 in DNA: TGCAGTGCTAGAGATATCTTGGCCCTCCCCACCCACTATGGCTACACCTTC. The encoded protein is CSARDILALPTHYGYTF. This chain links TRBV20-1 with TRBJ1-2; the D is unclear. Trimming shortened V by 0 bases and J by 3 bases, and 20 bases separated the two germline ends. Germline V gene lookup returns CDR1 DFQATT and CDR2 SNEGSKA (reference sequence). The CDR3 is made up of 17 amino acids.

This sequence joins TRBV30 and TRBJ2-6; D gene uncertain. Germline lookup yields CDR1 GTSNPN and CDR2 SVGIG (reference sequence). The V gene lost 0 bases and the J gene lost 4 bases, with 10 bases spanning the gap. CDR3 length: 15 residues. CDR3 residues: CAWSVSGPGANVLTF. CDR3 coding DNA: TGTGCCTGGAGTGTATCAGGTCCCGGGGCCAACGTCCTGACTTTC. The full variable domain, rest sourced from reference TRBV30 and TRBJ2-6, is SQTIHQWPATLVQPVGSPLSLECTVEGTSNPNLYWYRQAAGRGLQLLFYSVGIGQISSEVPQNLSASRPQDRQFILSSKKLLLSDSGFYLCAWSVSGPGANVLTFGAGSRLTVL.

The rearrangement joins TRBV11-2 to TRBJ2-7; 8 nucleotides match TRBD1. V shed 5 bases and J 0 bases; nucleotides not matched to a gene: 3. The CDR3 loop spans 14 amino acids. Germline CDR1 reads SGHAT; CDR2 reads FQNNGV. As DNA, the CDR3 is TGTGCCAGCAGCGGGGACAGGAGCTCCTACGAGCAGTACTTC. It translates to CASSGDRSSYEQYF. The full variable domain, in which reference TRBV11-2 and TRBJ2-7 provide the parts outside the CDR3, is EAGVAQSPRYKIIEKRQSVAFWCNPISGHATLYWYQQILGQGPKLLIQFQNNGVVDDSQLPKDRFSAERLKGVDSTLKIQPAKLEDSAVYLCASSGDRSSYEQYFGPGTRLTVT.

This clonotype was found many times. The rearrangement uses TRBV27 and TRBJ2-7; TRBD2 matches at 7 bases. Losses at the gene ends were 3 bases for V and 3 bases for J; bases not matched to a gene: 5. CDR1 MNHEY and CDR2 SMNVEV come from the germline V gene (reference sequence). The CDR3 spans 14 residues. CDR3 protein: CASSFSGGVYEQYF. CDR3 DNA sequence: TGTGCCAGCAGTTTCAGTGGGGGGGTCTACGAGCAGTACTTC.

The CDR3 nucleotides are TGTGCCTGGTGCGACAGGGCGGGCGGGGAGCTGTTTTTT. Translating gives CAWCDRAGGELFF. The V and J genes are TRBV30 and TRBJ2-2; TRBD1 matches 7 bases. The CDR3 has 13 amino acids. With 5 bases clipped from V and 7 bases from J, the junction kept 7 bases outside the gene matches. Looked up from germline, CDR1 is GTSNPN and CDR2 is SVGIG (reference sequence).

The J gene is TRBJ2-5, the V gene TRBV10-3, with 7 bases lining up with TRBD2. The CDR3 spans 16 residues. Unmatched junction bases numbered 10, after V lost 4 bases and J lost 2 bases. Germline loops: CDR1 ENHRY, CDR2 SYGVKD. The CDR3 region is CAISGAGLAEQETQYF. CDR3 in DNA: TGTGCCATCAGTGGGGCAGGGCTAGCGGAACAAGAGACCCAGTACTTC.

The V gene is TRBV7-8, the J gene TRBJ2-1; D remains ambiguous. The CDR3 is 13 amino acids. Trimming cost V 5 bases and J 4 bases, with 9 bases left between them. Germline assignment: CDR1 SGHVS and CDR2 FQNEAQ. CDR3 amino acids: CASSVAEYNEQFF. CDR3 DNA: TGTGCCAGCAGCGTGGCGGAATACAATGAGCAGTTCTTC.

This rearrangement joins TRBV30 to TRBJ2-2; 7 bases are a match to TRBD2. Looked up from germline, CDR1 is GTSNPN and CDR2 is SVGIG (reference sequence). CDR3 size: 15 residues. V was clipped by 0 bases and J by 6 bases; unmatched bases: 7. This chain's CDR3 is CAWSVLRLAAGELFF. CDR3 DNA: TGTGCCTGGAGTGTACTAAGGCTAGCGGCCGGGGAGCTGTTTTTT.

The chain carries TRBV24-1 and TRBJ1-5; 8 nucleotides match TRBD1. Germline V lookup: CDR1 KGHDR, CDR2 SFDVKD. The J segment lost 6 bases and the V segment lost 7 bases, leaving 13 bases of the junction unmatched. There are 16 residues in the CDR3. In DNA, the CDR3 is TGTGCCACCAGAGACTCCGGGACAGGATCCGGTCAGCCCCAGCATTTT. Protein sequence: CATRDSGTGSGQPQHF.

This chain uses TRBV18 with TRBJ2-3; D remains ambiguous. V lost 1 base and J lost 0, with 11 bases in between. CDR1 is KGHSH and CDR2 is LQKENI in the germline V gene. CDR3 length: 16 residues. CDR3 in amino acids: CASSPRAEPSTDTQYF. In DNA form, the CDR3 reads TGTGCCAGCTCACCACGTGCAGAACCTAGCACAGATACGCAGTATTTT.